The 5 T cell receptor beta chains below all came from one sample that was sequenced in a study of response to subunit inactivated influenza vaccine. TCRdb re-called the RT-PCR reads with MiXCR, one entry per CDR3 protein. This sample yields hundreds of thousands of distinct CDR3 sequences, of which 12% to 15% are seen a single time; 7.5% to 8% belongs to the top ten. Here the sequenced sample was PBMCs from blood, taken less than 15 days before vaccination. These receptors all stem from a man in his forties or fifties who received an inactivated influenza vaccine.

The CDR3 DNA follows: TGCGCCAGCAGCCAAGACGGTGGGCAGAGGGCTTACTATGGCTACACCTTC. Translating gives CASSQDGGQRAYYGYTF. The chain is built from TRBV4-1 and TRBJ1-2; unclear D gene. Per germline, CDR1 MGHRA and CDR2 YSYEKL. Trimming left V 0 bases short and J 3 bases short, with 17 bases between. The CDR3 length is 17 residues.

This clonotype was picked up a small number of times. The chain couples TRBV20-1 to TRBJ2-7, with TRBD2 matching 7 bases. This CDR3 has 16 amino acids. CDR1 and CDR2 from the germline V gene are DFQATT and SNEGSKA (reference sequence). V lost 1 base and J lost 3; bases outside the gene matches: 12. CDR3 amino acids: CSARAVYGRMNYEQYF. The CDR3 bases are TGCAGTGCTAGAGCGGTGTACGGGAGGATGAACTACGAGCAGTACTTC.

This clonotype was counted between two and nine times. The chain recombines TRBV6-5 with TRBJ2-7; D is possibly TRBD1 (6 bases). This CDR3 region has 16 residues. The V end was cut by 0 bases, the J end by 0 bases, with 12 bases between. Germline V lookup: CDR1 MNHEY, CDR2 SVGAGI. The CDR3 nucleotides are TGTGCCAGCAGTTACTCCAGTGACAGGATCTCCTACGAGCAGTACTTC. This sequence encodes CASSYSSDRISYEQYF.

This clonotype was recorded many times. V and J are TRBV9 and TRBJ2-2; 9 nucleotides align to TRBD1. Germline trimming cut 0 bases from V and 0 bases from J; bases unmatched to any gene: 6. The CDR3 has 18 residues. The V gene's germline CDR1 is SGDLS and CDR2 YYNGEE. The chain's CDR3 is CASSVGSGDRANTGELFF. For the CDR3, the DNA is TGTGCCAGCAGCGTAGGCTCAGGGGACAGGGCGAACACCGGGGAGCTGTTTTTT. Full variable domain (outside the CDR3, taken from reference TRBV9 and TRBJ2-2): DSGVTQTPKHLITATGQRVTLRCSPRSGDLSVYWYQQSLDQGLQFLIQYYNGEERAKGNILERFSAQQFPDLHSELNLSSLELGDSALYFCASSVGSGDRANTGELFFGEGSRLTVL.

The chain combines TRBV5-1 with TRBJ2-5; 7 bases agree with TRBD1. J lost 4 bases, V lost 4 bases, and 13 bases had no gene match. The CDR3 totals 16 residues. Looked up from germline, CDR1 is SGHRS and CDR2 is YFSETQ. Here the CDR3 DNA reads TGCGCCAGCAGCGCCGGACAGGTTCTCGGTTTAGAGACCCAGTACTTC. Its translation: CASSAGQVLGLETQYF.